Below, 18 T cell receptor beta chains from the same sample are listed, as sequenced in a study of Ad26.COV2.S vaccination and SARS-CoV-2 variants. The method was immunoSEQ multiplex PCR; TCRdb's version includes in-frame clones alone and lacks a portion of them. Of roughly 400,000 clones in the sample, around 93% are singletons; the top ten hold roughly 1.7%. The treatment was: around 19 received Ad26.COV2.S at low or high dose, single or two shots; a few received placebo; per-sample allocation not given. Sampling occurred on day 63 after the first vaccine or placebo injection. The sequenced sample was peripheral blood, obtained in a trial of Ad26.COV2.S vaccine versus placebo. The receptors were gathered from a person aged 18-65 years who received the Ad26.COV2.S COVID-19 vaccine or a placebo.

J is TRBJ2-7 and V is TRBV6-5; 9 positions agree with TRBD1. Germline CDR1 and CDR2: MNHEY and SVGAGI. With V trimmed by 4 bases and J by 6 bases, 7 bases remained unmatched. The CDR3 has 14 residues. The CDR3 is CASSFRDRDGEQYF. DNA of the CDR3: TGTGCCAGCAGTTTCCGGGACAGGGACGGCGAGCAGTACTTC.

This chain links TRBV19 with TRBJ2-5; 7 bases line up with TRBD2. CDR1 and CDR2 from the germline V gene are LNHDA and SQIVND (reference sequence). CDR3 length: 14 residues. Germline trimming cut 6 bases from V and 3 bases from J; bases unmatched to any gene: 7. This CDR3 reads CASSSGTNKETQYF. The CDR3 DNA sequence: TGTGCCAGTAGCAGCGGGACGAATAAAGAGACCCAGTACTTC.

This chain uses TRBV6-6 with TRBJ2-2; 8 bases are shared with TRBD1. The CDR3 loop spans 17 amino acids. Per the germline V gene, CDR1 is MNHNY and CDR2 is SVGAGI (reference sequence). Germline trimming cut 5 bases from V and 6 bases from J; bases unmatched to any gene: 14. Here the CDR3 reads CASSHRQWTGLSGELFF. The CDR3 nucleotides read TGTGCCAGCAGTCACCGCCAGTGGACAGGGTTGTCCGGGGAGCTGTTTTTT.

V gene TRBV25-1 combines with J gene TRBJ2-7; D is ambiguous. This CDR3 has 12 amino acids. Germline CDR1 reads MGHDK; CDR2 reads SYGVNS. Trimming took 5 bases from V and 0 from J, leaving 5 bases between them. The CDR3 sequence: CASSSDSYEQYF. The DNA of the CDR3 is TGTGCCAGCAGTTCGGACTCCTACGAGCAGTACTTC.

The chain is built from TRBV10-2 and TRBJ2-3, with D hard to call. V was clipped by 4 bases and J by 4 bases, with 9 bases between them. Germline V gene sequence: CDR1 WSHSY, CDR2 SAAADI. This CDR3 has 13 residues. The CDR3 DNA reads as TGCGCCAGCAGTGTTCTGGCGGCAGATACGCAGTATTTT. Its protein is CASSVLAADTQYF.

This chain connects TRBV3-1 (or the pseudogene TRBV3-2) to TRBJ1-2; D unclear. CDR1 and CDR2 (germline): LGHDT, YNNKEL (reference sequence). V lost 1 base and J lost 8, with 8 bases in between. This CDR3 is built from 12 residues. The CDR3 nucleotides read TGTGCCAGCAGCCAAGTCACGGAGGGCTACACCTTC. Amino acids: CASSQVTEGYTF.

This clone was detected only once. The chain is built from TRBV10-3 and TRBJ2-3; the D gene could be TRBD1 or TRBD2 (5 bases each). CDR1 ENHRY and CDR2 SYGVKD come from the germline V gene. Trimming took 6 bases from V and 10 from J, leaving 20 bases between them. This CDR3 spans 14 amino acids. CDR3 nucleotides: TGTGCCATCAGCACGGACGGGACCCTTGTCCCGCAGTATTTT. It encodes CAISTDGTLVPQYF.

This clone came up once. The chain joins TRBV19 to TRBJ1-1; D might be TRBD1 (5 bases). The CDR3 has 15 residues. CDR1 is LNHDA and CDR2 is SQIVND in the germline V gene (reference sequence). V was clipped by 9 bases and J by 0 bases, with 17 bases between them. The CDR3 DNA follows: TGTGCCAGCCTCAAGGCGGGAGGGGTGAACACTGAAGCTTTCTTT. Protein product: CASLKAGGVNTEAFF.

V gene TRBV24-1 combines with J gene TRBJ1-6; D is unresolved. Germline loops: CDR1 KGHDR, CDR2 SFDVKD. This CDR3 has 10 amino acids. With 8 bases removed from V and 14 bases from J, the gap between germline ends came to 9 bases. CDR3 sequence reads: CATTVKALHF. The DNA for the CDR3 is TGTGCCACCACTGTGAAGGCCCTCCACTTT.

The chain has TRBV27 and TRBJ1-5; possible D gene TRBD1, 6 bases. Germline V CDR1 and CDR2: MNHEY, SMNVEV (reference sequence). V was cut by 8 bases and J by 0 bases, with 14 bases left in between. The CDR3 has 15 residues. The CDR3 nucleotides are TGTGCCAGCCGGAGGGGGAGTAATAGCAATCAGCCCCAGCATTTT. Translation: CASRRGSNSNQPQHF.

In its sample, this clone was seen once. The chain combines TRBV19 with TRBJ2-7; 8 bases match TRBD1. Germline V gives CDR1 LNHDA, CDR2 SQIVND (reference sequence). This CDR3 has 13 amino acids. Trimming at V came to 3 bases and at J to 5 bases, leaving 3 bases not matched to a gene. CDR3 DNA sequence: TGTGCCAGTAGTATTTACAGGGGGAACGAGCAGTACTTC. This translates into CASSIYRGNEQYF.

This chain uses TRBV6-5 with TRBJ1-4; TRBD1 agrees at 9 bases. Germline CDR1 reads MNHEY; CDR2 reads SVGAGI. This CDR3 comprises 15 residues. V shed 0 bases, J shed 5 bases, and the junction held 1 base outside the gene matches. CDR3 region: CASSYSGTGNEKLFF. CDR3 sequence (DNA): TGTGCCAGCAGTTACTCGGGGACAGGGAATGAAAAACTGTTTTTT.

The chain combines TRBV28 with TRBJ2-7; D perhaps matches TRBD1 (6 bases). CDR3 length: 14 amino acids. V gave up 8 bases and J gave up 4 bases, with 18 bases separating them. Germline V gene data show CDR1 as MDHEN and CDR2 as SYDVKM. CDR3: CASGVGRGLYEQYF. CDR3 coding DNA: TGTGCCAGCGGGGTAGGCAGGGGATTATACGAGCAGTACTTC.

V is TRBV28 and J is TRBJ1-6; tentatively, D is TRBD1 (5 bases). Looked up from germline, CDR1 is MDHEN and CDR2 is SYDVKM. This CDR3 has 17 residues. The V end was cut by 5 bases, the J end by 0 bases, with 14 bases between. CDR3 in DNA: TGTGCCAGCAGTCCTACCCGACAGTACTCCTATAATTCACCCCTCCACTTT. It codes for CASSPTRQYSYNSPLHF.

This sequence joins TRBV4-1 and TRBJ2-1; D may correspond to TRBD1 or TRBD2 (5 bases each). CDR1 and CDR2 from the germline V gene are MGHRA and YSYEKL. The germline V and J ends were trimmed by 0 bases and 7 bases, with 19 bases remaining between them. This CDR3 comprises 17 residues. The CDR3 protein is CASSQDLDGASGNEQFF. As DNA, the CDR3 is TGCGCCAGCAGCCAAGATCTGGACGGGGCTTCTGGGAATGAGCAGTTCTTC.

This chain links TRBV6-2 or TRBV6-3 with TRBJ1-6; TRBD1 matches at 7 bases. Per germline, CDR1 MNHEY and CDR2 SVGEGT. J gave up 6 bases and V 4 bases, and 9 bases lay outside the gene matches. The CDR3 length is 16 residues. The CDR3 protein is CASSSRRQGANSPLHF. The CDR3 nucleotides read TGTGCCAGCAGTTCCCGGCGACAGGGTGCTAATTCACCCCTCCACTTT.

The V call is TRBV7-9, the J call TRBJ1-5, with D possibly matching TRBD1 (6 bases). V was trimmed by 1 base and J by 1 base, leaving 8 bases between them. CDR3 size: 15 residues. Germline loops: CDR1 SEHNR, CDR2 FQNEAQ (reference sequence). The CDR3 sequence: CASSLEGVSNQPQHF. The CDR3 DNA is TGTGCCAGCAGCTTAGAGGGGGTGAGCAATCAGCCCCAGCATTTT.

The chain combines TRBV19 with TRBJ2-3; D is perhaps TRBD2 (6 bases). V lost 5 bases, J lost 8 bases, and 23 bases lay in between. Germline V gene sequence: CDR1 LNHDA, CDR2 SQIVND (reference sequence). This CDR3 comprises 16 residues. Here the CDR3 DNA reads TGTGCCAGTAGTTTGGGACTGCCCCCGTGGGCGGGTACGCAGTATTTT. Translating it yields CASSLGLPPWAGTQYF. Supplemented by reference TRBV19 and TRBJ2-3, the full variable domain reads DGGITQSPKYLFRKEGQNVTLSCEQNLNHDAMYWYRQDPGQGLRLIYYSQIVNDFQKGDIAEGYSVSREKKESFPLTVTSAQKNPTAFYLCASSLGLPPWAGTQYFGPGTRLTVL.